The 16 T cell receptor beta chains listed next were all sequenced from one sample in a study of blood T cells in healthy people across ages. The use of a sample-barcoded 5' primer and a J-beta primer mix characterized a second PCR of roughly 6 to 11 cycles. TCRdb analysed the 5' RACE reads with MiXCR anew, one entry per CDR3 protein. The repertoire includes about 1,400,000 distinct CDR3 sequences, about 40% of them detected once, and under 8% sits in the top ten. The sequencing sample was made of blood. The receptor source for this set is a woman under 30 in good health.

The rearrangement links TRBV3-1 to TRBJ2-1, with 11 nucleotides matching TRBD2. In germline, CDR1 is LGHDT, CDR2 YNNKEL (reference sequence). CDR3 length: 16 amino acids. V shed 3 bases and J 5 bases; nucleotides not matched to a gene: 6. Here the CDR3 DNA reads TGTGCCAGCAGCCAGGCTAGCGGGGGGCCCCACAATGAGCAGTTCTTC. Its protein product is CASSQASGGPHNEQFF.

The chain joins TRBV6-5 to TRBJ2-1, with D possibly being TRBD2 (7 bases). V shed 3 bases and J shed 8 bases, with 14 bases lying between them. Germline V lookup: CDR1 MNHEY, CDR2 SVGAGI. The CDR3 is made up of 14 amino acids. CDR3 bases: TGTGCCAGCAGTTATGCGGGGGCGAGTTATGAGCAGTTCTTC. Translation gives CASSYAGASYEQFF.

This clonotype has at least ten counts. The chain joins TRBV4-1 to TRBJ2-4; D is undetermined. The germline V gene encodes CDR1 MGHRA and CDR2 YSYEKL. This CDR3 is 17 amino acids long. V lost 0 bases, J lost 4 bases, and 16 bases lay in between. This chain's CDR3 is CASSQDRVGSGKNIQYF. For the CDR3, the DNA is TGCGCCAGCAGCCAAGATAGGGTTGGATCTGGTAAAAACATTCAGTACTTC.

The V and J genes are TRBV5-6 and TRBJ1-2; D call uncertain. Trimming pared 4 bases from V and 4 bases from J, leaving 14 bases between. This CDR3 has 14 residues. Germline-derived CDR1 and CDR2 are SGHDT and YYEEEE. CDR3 protein: CASSPKASLYGYTF. CDR3 DNA: TGTGCCAGCAGCCCCAAAGCCAGCCTCTATGGCTACACCTTC.

The DNA for the CDR3 is TGTGCCAGCAGTTTGAGGGGGGCTAGCACTGAAGCTTTCTTT. Translated, it gives CASSLRGASTEAFF. J is TRBJ1-1 and V is TRBV12-3 or TRBV12-4, with D maybe TRBD1 (6 bases). This CDR3 is 14 amino acids long. Trimming cost V 3 bases and J 4 bases, with 12 bases left between them.

The J gene is TRBJ2-3, the V gene TRBV9; 8 bases line up with TRBD2. V shed 0 bases, J shed 4 bases, and the junction held 1 base outside the gene matches. The germline V gene encodes CDR1 SGDLS and CDR2 YYNGEE. This CDR3 contains 14 residues. CDR3 DNA sequence: TGTGCCAGCAGCGTAGCGGGGGGGGCAGATACGCAGTATTTT. Translating gives CASSVAGGADTQYF.

This clonotype was seen a handful of times. The gene calls are TRBV4-1 and TRBJ1-4; maybe TRBD1 (5 bases). V lost 5 bases and J 7 bases, leaving 35 bases between the germline ends. The CDR3 contains 21 residues. From germline, CDR1 is MGHRA and CDR2 YSYEKL. The CDR3 nucleotides read TGCGCCAGCAGCACTCCCGGCCCGGGGTCGGAATGGGGGAGAGAGACTGAAAAACTGTTTTTT. Translation gives CASSTPGPGSEWGRETEKLFF.

The rearrangement joins TRBV6-5 to TRBJ1-2; no reliable D call. The V gene's germline CDR1 is MNHEY and CDR2 SVGAGI. Trimming pared 11 bases from V and 5 bases from J, leaving 18 bases between. The CDR3 consists of 13 residues. The CDR3, as DNA: TGTGCCGCCAACGGGAGGGATGGGTATGGCTACACCTTC. Its translation: CAANGRDGYGYTF.

V usage is TRBV6-1 and J usage is TRBJ2-5; D may be TRBD2 (5 bases). The J call could be wrong; TRBJ2-7 is a better fit for the DNA end. Germline V CDR1 and CDR2: MNHNS, SASEGT. The CDR3 has 13 residues. The CDR3 reads CASTAGRPYEQYF. The DNA of the CDR3 is TGTGCCAGCACCGCGGGTCGACCCTACGAGCAGTACTTC.

The V gene is TRBV15, the J gene TRBJ2-5; D is possibly TRBD2 (6 bases). Germline-derived CDR1 and CDR2 are LNHNV and YYDKDF (reference sequence). The CDR3 consists of 16 residues. V was clipped by 0 bases and J by 0 bases, with 11 bases between them. The DNA for the CDR3 is TGTGCCACCAGCAGAGATGGCGGGGCGTACCAAGAGACCCAGTACTTC. Its protein is CATSRDGGAYQETQYF. Filled out from reference TRBV15 and TRBJ2-5, the complete variable domain reads DAMVIQNPRYQVTQFGKPVTLSCSQTLNHNVMYWYQQKSSQAPKLLFHYYDKDFNNEADTPDNFQSRRPNTSFCFLDIRSPGLGDTAMYLCATSRDGGAYQETQYFGPGTRLLVL.

The chain combines TRBV3-1 with TRBJ2-5; D gene ambiguous. The V end was cut by 5 bases, the J end by 1 base, with 8 bases between. This CDR3 contains 13 residues. CDR1 LGHDT and CDR2 YNNKEL come from the germline V gene (reference sequence). CDR3 nucleotides: TGTGCCAGCAGCGAGACTGTCCAAGAGACCCAGTACTTC. It is translated as CASSETVQETQYF.

CDR3 sequence (DNA): TGTGCCAGCAGCCAAGTGGTACGGACGGACACCTTC. This codes for CASSQVVRTDTF. V gene TRBV5-5 combines with J gene TRBJ1-2; D is ambiguous. CDR1 and CDR2 (germline): SGHKS, YYEKEE (reference sequence). Trimming left V 4 bases short and J 12 bases short, with 16 bases between. This CDR3 contains 12 residues.

The V and J genes are TRBV4-1 and TRBJ1-4; D uncertain. The CDR3 runs 15 residues. V was pared by 0 bases and J by 4 bases, with 9 bases between. CDR1 and CDR2 (germline): MGHRA, YSYEKL. The CDR3 bases are TGCGCCAGCAGCCAAGATCGGGTACTTAATGAAAAACTGTTTTTT. Its translation: CASSQDRVLNEKLFF.

In this sample, this clonotype turned up a few times. The chain links TRBV5-1 to TRBJ1-6, with unresolved D. CDR1 and CDR2 from the germline V gene are SGHRS and YFSETQ. Deletions cut 2 bases from V and 3 bases from J, with 9 bases between. The CDR3 spans 15 residues. In DNA form, the CDR3 reads TGCGCCAGCAGCTTAAGGGATAACTATAATTCACCCCTCCACTTT. This gives the protein CASSLRDNYNSPLHF.

CDR3 sequence (DNA): TGTGCCAGCAGCTTAGACAGGCCCAACTACGAGCAGTACTTC. It encodes CASSLDRPNYEQYF. The chain carries TRBV7-2 and TRBJ2-7, with D maybe TRBD1 (5 bases). CDR1 SGHTA and CDR2 FQGNSA come from the germline V gene. This CDR3 is 14 amino acids long. The V gene lost 1 base and the J gene lost 3 bases, with 10 bases spanning the gap.

Of note for this clonotype: One end of the junction is discordant with germline, which a read error may explain. The CDR3 sequence is CASGLAGGRYEQYF. CDR3 sequence (DNA): TGTGCTAGTGGATTGGCGGGAGGGAGGTACGAGCAGTACTTC. The V and J genes are TRBV12-5 and TRBJ2-7; 9 positions match TRBD2. The germline CDR1 and CDR2 sequences are LGHNT and FRNRAP. The CDR3 spans 14 residues.